This T cell receptor beta chain was captured in a study of shared clonotypes between healthy human individuals. Study conclusions and caveats: Naive CD4 clonotypes were shared across a handful of donors at approximately 5.3%. Donor clonotype sharing was expected to depend on sequencing depth.

At the deep level, the assay was run. Data came from immunoSEQ multiplex PCR; TCRdb stores just in-frame clones and leaves some out. The table includes 300,000 or so clones, roughly 70% detected once. This clone was observed a single time. Antigen specificity is unknown. V was cut by 3 bases and J by 9 bases, with 6 bases left in between. The germline gives CDR1 SNHLY, CDR2 FYNNEI. This CDR3 is 11 amino acids long. The rearrangement links TRBV2 to TRBJ2-1; D is unresolved. The specimen sequenced was memory CD4+ T cells sorted from blood. Subset in this sample: CD45RA-negative fraction. The sequence was collected from a man aged 25 to 40 in good health. CDR3 loop: CASSDIGEQFF. The CDR3 DNA reads as TGTGCCAGCAGTGACATCGGTGAGCAGTTCTTC.